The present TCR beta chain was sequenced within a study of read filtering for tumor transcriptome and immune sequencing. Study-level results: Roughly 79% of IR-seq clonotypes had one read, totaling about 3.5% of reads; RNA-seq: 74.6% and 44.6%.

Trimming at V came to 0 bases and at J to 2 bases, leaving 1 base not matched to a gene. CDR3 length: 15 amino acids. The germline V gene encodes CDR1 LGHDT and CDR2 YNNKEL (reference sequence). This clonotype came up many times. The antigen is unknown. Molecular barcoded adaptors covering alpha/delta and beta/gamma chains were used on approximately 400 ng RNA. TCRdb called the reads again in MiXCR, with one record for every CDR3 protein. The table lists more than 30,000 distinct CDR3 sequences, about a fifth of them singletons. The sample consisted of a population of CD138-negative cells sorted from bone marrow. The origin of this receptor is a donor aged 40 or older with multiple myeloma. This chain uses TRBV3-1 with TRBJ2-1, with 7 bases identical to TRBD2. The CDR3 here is CASSQDGGAYNEQFF. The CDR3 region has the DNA TGTGCCAGCAGCCAAGATGGGGGGGCCTACAATGAGCAGTTCTTC.